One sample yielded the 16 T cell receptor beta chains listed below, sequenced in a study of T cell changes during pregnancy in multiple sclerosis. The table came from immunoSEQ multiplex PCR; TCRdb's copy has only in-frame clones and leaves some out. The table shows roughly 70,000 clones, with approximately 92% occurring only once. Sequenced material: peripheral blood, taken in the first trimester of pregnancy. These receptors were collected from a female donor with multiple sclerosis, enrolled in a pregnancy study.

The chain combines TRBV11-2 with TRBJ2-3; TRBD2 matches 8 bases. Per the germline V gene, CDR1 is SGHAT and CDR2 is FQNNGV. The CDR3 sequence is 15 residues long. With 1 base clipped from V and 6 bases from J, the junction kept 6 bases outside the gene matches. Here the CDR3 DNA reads TGTGCCAGCAGCTTAGTCCAGCGGGAGACCGATACGCAGTATTTT. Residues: CASSLVQRETDTQYF.

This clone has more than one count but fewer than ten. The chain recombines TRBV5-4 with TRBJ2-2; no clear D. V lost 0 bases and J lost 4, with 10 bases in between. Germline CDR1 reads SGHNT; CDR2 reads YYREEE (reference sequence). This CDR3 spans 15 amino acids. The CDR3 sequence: CASSLETASTGELFF. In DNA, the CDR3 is TGTGCCAGCAGCTTGGAAACGGCTAGCACCGGGGAGCTGTTTTTT.

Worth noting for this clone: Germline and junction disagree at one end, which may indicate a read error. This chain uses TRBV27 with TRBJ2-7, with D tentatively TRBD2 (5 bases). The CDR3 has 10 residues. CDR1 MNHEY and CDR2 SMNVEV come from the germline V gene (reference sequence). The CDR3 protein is CASSFEEAVF. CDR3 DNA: TGTGCCAGCAGTTTCGAGGAGGCGGTCTTC.

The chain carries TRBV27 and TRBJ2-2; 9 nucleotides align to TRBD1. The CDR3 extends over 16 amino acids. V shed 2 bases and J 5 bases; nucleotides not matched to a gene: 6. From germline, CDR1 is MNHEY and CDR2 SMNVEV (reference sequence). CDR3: CASSLTGGRSTGELFF. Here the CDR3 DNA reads TGTGCCAGCAGTTTAACAGGGGGCCGGTCTACCGGGGAGCTGTTTTTT.

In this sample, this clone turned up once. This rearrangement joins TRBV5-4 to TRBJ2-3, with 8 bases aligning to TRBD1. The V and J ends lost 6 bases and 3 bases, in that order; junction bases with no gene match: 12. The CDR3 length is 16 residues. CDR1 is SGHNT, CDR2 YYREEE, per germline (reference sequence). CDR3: CASTRGQGAETDTQYF. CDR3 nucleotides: TGTGCCAGCACCCGGGGGCAGGGGGCGGAAACAGATACGCAGTATTTT.

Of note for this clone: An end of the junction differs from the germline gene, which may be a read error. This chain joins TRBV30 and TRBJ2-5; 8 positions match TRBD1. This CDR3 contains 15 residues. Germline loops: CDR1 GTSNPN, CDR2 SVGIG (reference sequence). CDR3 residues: CAWSVGGTGQGTQYF. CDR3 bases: TGTGCCTGGAGTGTAGGTGGGACAGGCCAAGGGACCCAGTACTTC.

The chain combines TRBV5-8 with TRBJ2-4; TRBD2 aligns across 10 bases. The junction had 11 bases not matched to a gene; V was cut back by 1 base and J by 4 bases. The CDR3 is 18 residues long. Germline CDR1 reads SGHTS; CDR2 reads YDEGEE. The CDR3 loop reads CASSLPSGGPTGKNIQYF. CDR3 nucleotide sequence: TGTGCCAGCAGCTTGCCTAGCGGGGGACCGACCGGTAAAAACATTCAGTACTTC.

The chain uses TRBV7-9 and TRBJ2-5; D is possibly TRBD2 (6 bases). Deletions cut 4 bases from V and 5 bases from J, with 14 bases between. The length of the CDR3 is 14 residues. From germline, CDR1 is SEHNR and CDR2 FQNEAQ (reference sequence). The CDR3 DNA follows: TGTGCCAGCAGCTCTACAGGAGGGATGGAGACCCAGTACTTC. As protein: CASSSTGGMETQYF.

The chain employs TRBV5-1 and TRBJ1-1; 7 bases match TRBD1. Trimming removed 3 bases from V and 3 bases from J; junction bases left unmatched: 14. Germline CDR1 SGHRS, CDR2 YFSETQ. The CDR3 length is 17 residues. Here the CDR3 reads CASSSVPSGGQDTEAFF. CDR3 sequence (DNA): TGCGCCAGCAGCTCCGTACCTTCAGGGGGGCAGGACACTGAAGCTTTCTTT. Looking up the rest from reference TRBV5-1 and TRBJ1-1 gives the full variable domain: KAGVTQTPRYLIKTRGQQVTLSCSPISGHRSVSWYQQTPGQGLQFLFEYFSETQRNKGNFPGRFSGRQFSNSRSEMNVSTLELGDSALYLCASSSVPSGGQDTEAFFGQGTRLTVV.

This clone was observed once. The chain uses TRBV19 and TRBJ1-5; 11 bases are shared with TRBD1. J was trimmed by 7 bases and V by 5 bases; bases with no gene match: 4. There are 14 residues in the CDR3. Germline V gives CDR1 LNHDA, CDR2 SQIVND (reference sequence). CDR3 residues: CASSVGTGGQPQHF. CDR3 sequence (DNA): TGTGCCAGTAGTGTGGGGACAGGGGGACAGCCCCAGCATTTT.

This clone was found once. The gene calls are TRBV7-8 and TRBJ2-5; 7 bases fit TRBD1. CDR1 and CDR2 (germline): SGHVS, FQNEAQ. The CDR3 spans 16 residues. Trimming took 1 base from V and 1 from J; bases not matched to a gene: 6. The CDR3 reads CASSLGLTGRQETQYF. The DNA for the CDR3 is TGTGCCAGCAGCTTAGGGCTGACAGGGCGCCAAGAGACCCAGTACTTC.

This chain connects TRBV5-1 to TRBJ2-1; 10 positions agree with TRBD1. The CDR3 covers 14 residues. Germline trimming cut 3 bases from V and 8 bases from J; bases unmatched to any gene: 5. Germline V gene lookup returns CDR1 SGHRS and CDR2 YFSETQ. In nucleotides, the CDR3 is TGCGCCAGCAGCTACCGACAGGGGGCATATGAGCAGTTCTTC. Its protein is CASSYRQGAYEQFF.

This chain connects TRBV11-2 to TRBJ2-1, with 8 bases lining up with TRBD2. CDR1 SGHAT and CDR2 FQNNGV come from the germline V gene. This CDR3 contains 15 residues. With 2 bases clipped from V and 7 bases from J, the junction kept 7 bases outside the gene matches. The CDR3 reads CASSLRAGGRNEQFF. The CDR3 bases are TGTGCCAGCAGCTTAAGGGCGGGGGGAAGGAATGAGCAGTTCTTC.

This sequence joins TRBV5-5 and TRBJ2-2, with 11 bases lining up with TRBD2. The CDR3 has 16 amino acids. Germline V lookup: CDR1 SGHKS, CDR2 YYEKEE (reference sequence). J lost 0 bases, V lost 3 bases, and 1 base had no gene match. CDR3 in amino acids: CASSSLAGANTGELFF. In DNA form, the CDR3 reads TGTGCCAGCAGCTCACTAGCGGGGGCGAACACCGGGGAGCTGTTTTTT.

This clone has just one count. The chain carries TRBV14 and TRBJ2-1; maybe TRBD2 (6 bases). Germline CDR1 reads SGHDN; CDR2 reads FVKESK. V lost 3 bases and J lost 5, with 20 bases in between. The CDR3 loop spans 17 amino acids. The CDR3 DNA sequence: TGTGCCAGCAGCCACAGACTCCTAGGCGGGGCCGACAATGAGCAGTTCTTC. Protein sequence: CASSHRLLGGADNEQFF.

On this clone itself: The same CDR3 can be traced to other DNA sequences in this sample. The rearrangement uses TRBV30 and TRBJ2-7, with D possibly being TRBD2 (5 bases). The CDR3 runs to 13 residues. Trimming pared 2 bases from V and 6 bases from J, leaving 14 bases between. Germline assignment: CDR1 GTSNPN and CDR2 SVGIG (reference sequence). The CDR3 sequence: CAWSPTRTTEQYF. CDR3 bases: TGTGCCTGGAGTCCCACTAGAACCACCGAGCAGTACTTC.